The T cell receptor beta chain described here comes from a study of CD8 T cells in ankylosing spondylitis. The study, taken as a whole, reports: From matched ankylosing spondylitis synovial fluid, disease-linked clones were reportedly recovered at significantly enriched levels.

At least ten counts were recorded for this clonotype. The antigen is not known. TCR beta libraries were made by quantitative 5'-RACE with molecular barcodes. TCRdb redid the calling of the 5' RACE reads with MiXCR, one entry per CDR3 protein. This sample has some 40,000 distinct CDR3 sequences, with roughly 3.1% found just once. V lost 3 bases to trimming and J lost 7 bases, with 16 bases between them. The germline gives CDR1 SGDLS, CDR2 YYNGEE. The CDR3 has 15 amino acids. The V gene is TRBV9, the J gene TRBJ1-4, with D maybe TRBD1 (6 bases). This TCR derives from a male donor with ankylosing spondylitis or in good health (not recorded which). The sample consisted of blood, either unsorted or a sorted T cell fraction (not recorded which). In DNA form, the CDR3 reads TGTGCCAGCAGCGCCGGGATACTCAGGGGTGAAAAACTGTTTTTT. The encoded protein is CASSAGILRGEKLFF. The full variable domain, completed using reference TRBV9 and TRBJ1-4, is DSGVTQTPKHLITATGQRVTLRCSPRSGDLSVYWYQQSLDQGLQFLIQYYNGEERAKGNILERFSAQQFPDLHSELNLSSLELGDSALYFCASSAGILRGEKLFFGSGTQLSVL.